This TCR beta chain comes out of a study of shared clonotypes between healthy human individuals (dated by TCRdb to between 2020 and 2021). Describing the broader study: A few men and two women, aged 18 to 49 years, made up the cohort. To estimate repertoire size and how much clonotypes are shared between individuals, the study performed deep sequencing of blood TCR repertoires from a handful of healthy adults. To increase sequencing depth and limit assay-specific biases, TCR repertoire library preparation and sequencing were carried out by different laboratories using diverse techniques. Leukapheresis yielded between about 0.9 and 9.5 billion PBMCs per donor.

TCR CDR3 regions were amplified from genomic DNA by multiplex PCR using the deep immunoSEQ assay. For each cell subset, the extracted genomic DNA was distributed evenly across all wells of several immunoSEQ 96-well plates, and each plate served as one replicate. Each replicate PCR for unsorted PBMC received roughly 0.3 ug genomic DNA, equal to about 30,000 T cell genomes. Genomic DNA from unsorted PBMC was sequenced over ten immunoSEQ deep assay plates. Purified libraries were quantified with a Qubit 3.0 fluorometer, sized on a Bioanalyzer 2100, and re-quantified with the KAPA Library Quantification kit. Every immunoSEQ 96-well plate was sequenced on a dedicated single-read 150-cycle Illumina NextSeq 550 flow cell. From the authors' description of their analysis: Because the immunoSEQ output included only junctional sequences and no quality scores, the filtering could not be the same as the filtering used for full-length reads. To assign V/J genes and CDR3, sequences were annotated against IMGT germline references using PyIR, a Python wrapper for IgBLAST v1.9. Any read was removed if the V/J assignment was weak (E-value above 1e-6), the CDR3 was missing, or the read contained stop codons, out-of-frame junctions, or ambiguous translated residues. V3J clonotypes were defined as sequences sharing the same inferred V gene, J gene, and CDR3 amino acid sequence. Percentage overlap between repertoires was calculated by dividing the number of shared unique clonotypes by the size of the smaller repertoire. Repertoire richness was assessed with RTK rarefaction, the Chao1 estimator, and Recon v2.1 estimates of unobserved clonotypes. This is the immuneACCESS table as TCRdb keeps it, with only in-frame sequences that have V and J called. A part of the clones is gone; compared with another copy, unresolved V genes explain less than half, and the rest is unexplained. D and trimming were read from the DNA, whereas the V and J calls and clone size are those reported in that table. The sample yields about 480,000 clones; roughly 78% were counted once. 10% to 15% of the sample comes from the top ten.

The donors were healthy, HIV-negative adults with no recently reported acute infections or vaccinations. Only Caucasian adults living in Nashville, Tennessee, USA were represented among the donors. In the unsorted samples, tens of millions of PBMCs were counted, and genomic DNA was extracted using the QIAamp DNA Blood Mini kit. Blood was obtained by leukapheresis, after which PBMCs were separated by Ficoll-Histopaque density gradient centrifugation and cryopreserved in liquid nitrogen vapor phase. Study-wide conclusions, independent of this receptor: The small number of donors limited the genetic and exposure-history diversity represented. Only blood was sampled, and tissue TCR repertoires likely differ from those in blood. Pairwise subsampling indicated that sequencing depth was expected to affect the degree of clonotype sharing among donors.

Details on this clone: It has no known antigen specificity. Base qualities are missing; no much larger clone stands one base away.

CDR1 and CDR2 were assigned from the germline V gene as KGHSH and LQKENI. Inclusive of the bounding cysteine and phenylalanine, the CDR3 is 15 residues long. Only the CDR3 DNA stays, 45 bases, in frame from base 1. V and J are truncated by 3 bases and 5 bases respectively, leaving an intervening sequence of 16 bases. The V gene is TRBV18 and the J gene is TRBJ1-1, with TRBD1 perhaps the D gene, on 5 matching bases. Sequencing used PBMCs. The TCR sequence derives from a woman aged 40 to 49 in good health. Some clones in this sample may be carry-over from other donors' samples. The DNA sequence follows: TGTGCCAGCTCACCGCGGGACTTAAGGGGAACTGAAGCTTTCTTT. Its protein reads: CASSPRDLRGTEAFF. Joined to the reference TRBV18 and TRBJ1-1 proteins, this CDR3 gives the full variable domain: NAGVMQNPRHLVRRRGQEARLRCSPMKGHSHVYWYRQLPEEGLKFMVYLQKENIIDESGMPKERFSAEFPKEGPSILRIQQVVRGDSAAYFCASSPRDLRGTEAFFGQGTRLTVV.